Sequencing of this T cell receptor beta chain was carried out in a study of CD8 T cells in ankylosing spondylitis. Scientists made TCR beta libraries using quantitative 5'-RACE with molecular barcodes. TCRdb redid the calling of the 5' RACE reads with MiXCR, one entry per CDR3 protein. This sample yields about 450,000 distinct CDR3 sequences, of which roughly 26% are seen a single time; under 0.9% belongs to the top ten. Study-wide points: Disease-linked clones reportedly showed significant enrichment in matched ankylosing spondylitis synovial fluid. Seven to nine highly homologous variants formed a TCR beta motif that appeared characteristic of ankylosing spondylitis blood.

Points on this clonotype: The antigen is undetermined.

Input material: blood, either unsorted or a sorted T cell fraction (not recorded which). This receptor was obtained from a male donor with ankylosing spondylitis.

The CDR3 nucleotides read TGCGCCAGCAGCATACTCGGGACTGGAGGTGGAAACACCATATATTTT. It is translated as CASSILGTGGGNTIYF. This rearrangement joins TRBV5-1 to TRBJ1-3; D is possibly TRBD1 (5 bases). V gave up 4 bases and J gave up 3 bases, with 17 bases separating them. The V gene's germline CDR1 is SGHRS and CDR2 YFSETQ. The CDR3 sequence is 16 residues long.